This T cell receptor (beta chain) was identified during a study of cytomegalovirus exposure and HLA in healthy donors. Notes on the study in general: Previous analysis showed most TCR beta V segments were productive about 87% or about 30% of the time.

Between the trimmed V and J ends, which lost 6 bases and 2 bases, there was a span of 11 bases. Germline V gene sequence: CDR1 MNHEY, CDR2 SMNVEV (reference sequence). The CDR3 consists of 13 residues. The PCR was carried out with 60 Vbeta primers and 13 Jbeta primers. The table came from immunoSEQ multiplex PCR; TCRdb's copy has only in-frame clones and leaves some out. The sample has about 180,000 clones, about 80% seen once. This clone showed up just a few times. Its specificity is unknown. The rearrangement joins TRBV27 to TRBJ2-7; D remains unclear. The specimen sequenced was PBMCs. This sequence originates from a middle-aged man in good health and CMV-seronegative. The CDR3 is CASSLLGAYEQYF. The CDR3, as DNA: TGTGCCAGCAGCCTCCTAGGCGCCTACGAGCAGTACTTC.